This entry lists 29 T cell receptor beta chains sequenced from one sample in a study of OX40 agonist ivuxolimab in advanced cancers. Here immunoSEQ multiplex PCR was the method, and the copy in TCRdb shows in-frame clones only, minus some. This repertoire shows roughly 68,000 clones, 83% found once; its top ten account for more than 1.4%. Sample: CD4+ or CD8+ T cells sorted from blood, taken in a trial of the OX40 agonist ivuxolimab. The origin of the receptors is an adult with an advanced solid tumor such as melanoma, head and neck, liver or kidney cancer.

Regarding this clone: Other DNA sequences within the sample encode an identical CDR3. The chain uses TRBV6-1 and TRBJ1-2; 7 bases agree with TRBD1. After removal of 3 bases from V and 2 bases from J, the junction contained 3 bases not matched to a gene. This CDR3 region has 14 residues. Germline CDR1 MNHNS, CDR2 SASEGT. The CDR3 sequence is CASSEGTANYGYTF. The DNA for the CDR3 is TGTGCCAGCAGTGAGGGGACAGCGAACTATGGCTACACCTTC.

This chain joins TRBV28 and TRBJ2-5; 8 positions match TRBD2. The J segment lost 4 bases and the V segment lost 3 bases, leaving 16 bases of the junction unmatched. CDR1 and CDR2 from the germline V gene are MDHEN and SYDVKM. The CDR3 is 18 amino acids. CDR3 DNA sequence: TGTGCCAGCAGTTTCGGACCGGGACGGGGGGGTGTGGGAGAGACCCAGTACTTC. Its translation is CASSFGPGRGGVGETQYF.

This chain links TRBV7-2 with TRBJ2-1, with D tentatively TRBD2 (7 bases). The CDR3 extends over 15 amino acids. V lost 1 base, J lost 7 bases, and 14 bases lay in between. Germline V gene lookup returns CDR1 SGHTA and CDR2 FQGNSA. The DNA of the CDR3 is TGTGCCAGCAGCTTAGGCGGAGGGGGGGCTAATGAGCAGTTCTTC. Encoded protein: CASSLGGGGANEQFF.

The V gene is TRBV27, the J gene TRBJ2-2, with 8 positions matching TRBD2. CDR1 is MNHEY and CDR2 is SMNVEV in the germline V gene (reference sequence). The CDR3 sequence is 15 residues long. V lost 5 bases to trimming and J lost 6 bases; unmatched junction nucleotides: 8. In DNA, the CDR3 is TGTGCCAGCAGTCTACAAGGACTAGCTGCCGGGGAGCTGTTTTTT. Translation: CASSLQGLAAGELFF.

This chain's CDR3 is CASSLAGQARSPLHF. Written as DNA, the CDR3 is TGCGCCAGCAGCTTGGCGGGACAAGCGCGATCACCCCTCCACTTT. The chain couples TRBV5-1 to TRBJ1-6; the D gene is possibly TRBD1 (6 bases). The CDR3 runs 15 residues. Trimming removed 0 bases at V and 10 bases at J, with 14 bases between. Germline values: CDR1 SGHRS, CDR2 YFSETQ.

The chain carries TRBV6-1 and TRBJ2-7, with a possible D match to TRBD1 (6 bases). Looked up from germline, CDR1 is MNHNS and CDR2 is SASEGT. The CDR3 is 15 amino acids. The V end lost 8 bases, the J end lost 3 bases, and 20 bases lay between the germline ends. Here the CDR3 DNA reads TGTGCCAGCCGGCAGCACGGGACACCAAACTACGAGCAGTACTTC. Translated, it gives CASRQHGTPNYEQYF.

In its sample, this clone was seen once. The chain carries TRBV5-1 and TRBJ2-1, with D possibly being TRBD1 or TRBD2 (5 bases each). The CDR3 runs 16 residues. Trimming took 4 bases from V and 0 from J, leaving 14 bases between them. Germline CDR1 and CDR2: SGHRS and YFSETQ. This chain's CDR3 is CASSRRVGSSYNEQFF. The CDR3 bases are TGCGCCAGCAGCCGCAGGGTGGGGAGCTCCTACAATGAGCAGTTCTTC.

The V gene is TRBV5-4, the J gene TRBJ2-1; the match to TRBD1 covers 9 bases. CDR3 length: 15 residues. Losses at the gene ends were 3 bases for V and 6 bases for J; bases not matched to a gene: 7. CDR1 SGHNT and CDR2 YYREEE come from the germline V gene (reference sequence). The CDR3 DNA follows: TGTGCCAGCAGCTCCCTGGGACAGGGACGCAATGAGCAGTTCTTC. It specifies CASSSLGQGRNEQFF.

This chain links TRBV5-1 with TRBJ2-5; 11 bases are a match to TRBD2. CDR3 length: 16 residues. V shed 1 base, J shed 1 base, and the junction held 3 bases outside the gene matches. In germline, CDR1 is SGHRS, CDR2 YFSETQ. CDR3 protein: CASSLTLAGGQETQYF. The CDR3 DNA sequence: TGCGCCAGCAGCTTGACCCTAGCGGGGGGCCAAGAGACCCAGTACTTC. The full variable domain, rest sourced from reference TRBV5-1 and TRBJ2-5, is KAGVTQTPRYLIKTRGQQVTLSCSPISGHRSVSWYQQTPGQGLQFLFEYFSETQRNKGNFPGRFSGRQFSNSRSEMNVSTLELGDSALYLCASSLTLAGGQETQYFGPGTRLLVL.

This clone came up a few times. The chain links TRBV18 to TRBJ2-2; D is ambiguous. This CDR3 spans 16 amino acids. V was trimmed by 3 bases and J by 0 bases, leaving 11 bases between them. CDR1 is KGHSH, CDR2 LQKENI, per germline. CDR3 protein: CASSPSRSTNTGELFF. CDR3 nucleotide sequence: TGTGCCAGCTCACCTTCTCGATCAACGAACACCGGGGAGCTGTTTTTT.

The chain links TRBV5-1 to TRBJ1-4, with 7 bases fitting TRBD1. V was pared by 4 bases and J by 4 bases, with 10 bases of the junction left unmatched. From germline, CDR1 is SGHRS and CDR2 YFSETQ. The CDR3 is made up of 16 amino acids. CDR3 in DNA: TGCGCCAGCAGCAGTGGGACAGTCGGAGATAATGAAAAACTGTTTTTT. Translated: CASSSGTVGDNEKLFF.

The CDR3 sequence: CASTGTGTGGTEAFF. CDR3 nucleotide sequence: TGTGCCAGCACCGGCACCGGGACAGGGGGTACTGAAGCTTTCTTT. The V gene is TRBV6-1, the J gene TRBJ1-1; 11 bases match TRBD1. The germline CDR1 and CDR2 sequences are MNHNS and SASEGT. CDR3 length: 15 amino acids. V shed 7 bases, J shed 5 bases, and the junction held 9 bases outside the gene matches.

The chain has TRBV7-2 and TRBJ1-2; D uncertain. The CDR3 is 14 amino acids. Trimming shortened V by 1 base and J by 5 bases, and 11 bases separated the two germline ends. CDR1 and CDR2 (germline): SGHTA, FQGNSA. The CDR3 here is CASSLVQEAYGYTF. DNA of the CDR3: TGTGCCAGCAGCTTAGTGCAGGAGGCTTATGGCTACACCTTC.

The CDR3 reads CASSYRLVDGELFF. CDR3 DNA sequence: TGTGCCAGCAGTTACAGACTAGTTGACGGGGAGCTGTTTTTT. This chain links TRBV6-5 with TRBJ2-2; TRBD2 might be the D (6 bases). The CDR3 runs to 14 residues. Germline CDR1 MNHEY, CDR2 SVGAGI. Trimming took 2 bases from V and 7 from J, leaving 11 bases between them.

V is TRBV6-6 and J is TRBJ1-5; 7 nucleotides agree with TRBD1. J was trimmed by 2 bases and V by 6 bases; bases with no gene match: 4. The germline gives CDR1 MNHNY, CDR2 SVGAGI (reference sequence). The CDR3 loop spans 14 amino acids. The CDR3 nucleotides read TGTGCCAGCAGGGTGCAGGGGGGCAATCAGCCCCAGCATTTT. Protein product: CASRVQGGNQPQHF.

This chain connects TRBV28 to TRBJ2-2; D uncertain. Trimming cost V 8 bases and J 4 bases, with 14 bases left between them. Germline CDR1 MDHEN, CDR2 SYDVKM. The CDR3 contains 14 residues. For the CDR3, the DNA is TGTGCCAGCCTAGGACGGCTACTCACCGGGGAGCTGTTTTTT. Its protein is CASLGRLLTGELFF.

J is TRBJ1-6 and V is TRBV6-8; D gene uncertain. Germline V gives CDR1 MNHGY, CDR2 SAAAGT. CDR3 length equals 13 residues. The CDR3 loop reads CCGGKKGGSPLHF. The CDR3 coding sequence is TGTTGCGGAGGGAAAAAAGGCGGTTCACCCCTCCACTTT.

The chain uses TRBV5-1 and TRBJ2-2; TRBD2 agrees at 11 bases. The V and J ends lost 4 bases and 0 bases, in that order; junction bases with no gene match: 11. Germline V gene data show CDR1 as SGHRS and CDR2 as YFSETQ. The CDR3 loop spans 19 amino acids. The CDR3 spells CASSARTGTSGANTGELFF. In DNA, the CDR3 is TGCGCCAGCAGCGCGAGGACCGGGACTAGCGGAGCGAACACCGGGGAGCTGTTTTTT.

This sequence joins TRBV7-9 and TRBJ1-2; tentative D call: TRBD1 (6 bases). The V end was cut by 1 base, the J end by 6 bases, with 15 bases between. CDR1 SEHNR and CDR2 FQNEAQ come from the germline V gene (reference sequence). The CDR3 runs to 15 residues. Written as DNA, the CDR3 is TGTGCCAGCAGCTTAGATGCCAGGGAGGGGGATGGCTACACCTTC. This codes for CASSLDAREGDGYTF.

This clone showed up just once. The chain couples TRBV18 to TRBJ1-6; a weak D match, TRBD1 (6 bases). With 5 bases removed from V and 9 bases from J, the gap between germline ends came to 11 bases. CDR3 size: 13 residues. CDR1 is KGHSH, CDR2 LQKENI, per germline. The CDR3 nucleotides read TGTGCCAGCTCAACAAAACAGGGTTCACCCCTCCACTTT. Translating gives CASSTKQGSPLHF.

The CDR3 DNA is TGTGCCAGCAGCGGCAGAGTATCCATGAACACTGAAGCTTTCTTT. Encoded protein: CASSGRVSMNTEAFF. The chain combines TRBV5-4 with TRBJ1-1; D unresolved. Germline CDR1 SGHNT, CDR2 YYREEE (reference sequence). The CDR3 is 15 residues long. The ends were cut back, 4 bases at V and 0 bases at J, with 13 bases in the middle. The variable domain in full, completed from reference TRBV5-4 and TRBJ1-1, reads ETGVTQSPTHLIKTRGQQVTLRCSSQSGHNTVSWYQQALGQGPQFIFQYYREEENGRGNFPPRFSGLQFPNYSSELNVNALELDDSALYLCASSGRVSMNTEAFFGQGTRLTVV.

The chain joins TRBV2 to TRBJ2-4; 7 positions match TRBD1. Trimming removed 4 bases from V and 1 base from J; junction bases left unmatched: 7. CDR1 is SNHLY and CDR2 is FYNNEI in the germline V gene. This CDR3 has 16 residues. Here the CDR3 DNA reads TGTGCCAGCAGTGGACAGGGAACCCTTGCCAAAAACATTCAGTACTTC. Translation gives CASSGQGTLAKNIQYF.

The sample holds one count of this clone. For the CDR3, the DNA is TGTGCCAGCTCACCAATAGAGGACGAGCAGTACTTC. Translated, it gives CASSPIEDEQYF. The chain has TRBV18 and TRBJ2-7; D unresolved. This CDR3 is built from 12 residues. V was trimmed by 2 bases and J by 5 bases, leaving 7 bases between them. CDR1 is KGHSH, CDR2 LQKENI, per germline. The full variable domain, in which reference TRBV18 and TRBJ2-7 provide the parts outside the CDR3, is NAGVMQNPRHLVRRRGQEARLRCSPMKGHSHVYWYRQLPEEGLKFMVYLQKENIIDESGMPKERFSAEFPKEGPSILRIQQVVRGDSAAYFCASSPIEDEQYFGPGTRLTVT.

This clone was observed a handful of times. CDR3 residues: CASSPPNQGNKRENYGYTF. The CDR3 coding sequence is TGTGCCAGCTCACCACCGAACCAGGGTAACAAGAGGGAGAACTATGGCTACACCTTC. The chain links TRBV18 to TRBJ1-2; possibly TRBD1 for D (5 bases). Germline CDR1 KGHSH, CDR2 LQKENI. The length of the CDR3 is 19 residues. V gave up 0 bases and J gave up 2 bases, with 22 bases separating them.

The V gene is TRBV28, the J gene TRBJ1-5; D is unresolved. Germline V gene sequence: CDR1 MDHEN, CDR2 SYDVKM. The CDR3 runs to 10 residues. The V and J ends lost 6 bases and 10 bases respectively, with 7 bases between them. CDR3 region: CASSHNPQHF. CDR3 in DNA: TGTGCCAGCAGCCACAATCCCCAGCATTTT.

This sequence joins TRBV6-1 and TRBJ1-6, with D possibly being TRBD1 (5 bases). There are 15 residues in the CDR3. V lost 6 bases and J 9 bases, leaving 18 bases between the germline ends. The germline gives CDR1 MNHNS, CDR2 SASEGT. The CDR3 DNA follows: TGTGCCAGCAGAGTCCCGGGGGGAAGAAGTTCACCCCTCCACTTT. The encoded protein is CASRVPGGRSSPLHF.

The chain employs TRBV7-2 and TRBJ1-1; 7 bases map to TRBD1. V dropped 1 base and J dropped 1; count of bases not matched to a gene: 12. In germline, CDR1 is SGHTA, CDR2 FQGNSA. CDR3 length equals 18 residues. The CDR3, as DNA: TGTGCCAGCAGCTTAGTCTGGGGCAGGGGGGCGACGAACACTGAAGCTTTCTTT. Translating it yields CASSLVWGRGATNTEAFF.

The chain uses TRBV21-1 and TRBJ1-5; the DNA was not compared with TRBD1, the D call given in the table. TRBV21-1 is listed as a pseudogene. This CDR3 has 16 residues. CDR3 DNA: TGTGCCAGCAGCTCCCTTCAAGGGGAAGTCGGTCAGCCCCAGCATTTT. It encodes CASSSLQGEVGQPQHF.

The chain uses TRBV27 and TRBJ1-5; D is undetermined. The CDR3 spans 15 residues. Between the trimmed V and J ends, which lost 5 bases and 0 bases, there was a span of 11 bases. Germline V CDR1 and CDR2: MNHEY, SMNVEV (reference sequence). This CDR3 reads CASSTRWNSNQPQHF. The CDR3 DNA reads TGTGCCAGCAGTACCCGGTGGAATAGCAATCAGCCCCAGCATTTT.